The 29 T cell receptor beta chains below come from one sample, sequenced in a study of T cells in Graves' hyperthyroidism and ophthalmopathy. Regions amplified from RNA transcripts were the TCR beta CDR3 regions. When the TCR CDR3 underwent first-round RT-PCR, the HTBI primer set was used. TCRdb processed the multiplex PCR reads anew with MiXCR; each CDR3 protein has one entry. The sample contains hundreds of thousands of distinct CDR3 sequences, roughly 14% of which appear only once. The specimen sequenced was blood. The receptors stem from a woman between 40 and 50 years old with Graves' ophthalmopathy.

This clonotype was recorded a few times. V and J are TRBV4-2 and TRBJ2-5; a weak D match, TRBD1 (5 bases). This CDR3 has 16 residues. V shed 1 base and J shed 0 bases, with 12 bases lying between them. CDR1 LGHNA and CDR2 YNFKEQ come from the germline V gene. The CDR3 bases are TGTGCCAGCAGCCAAGGGACGGACACATACCAAGAGACCCAGTACTTC. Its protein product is CASSQGTDTYQETQYF.

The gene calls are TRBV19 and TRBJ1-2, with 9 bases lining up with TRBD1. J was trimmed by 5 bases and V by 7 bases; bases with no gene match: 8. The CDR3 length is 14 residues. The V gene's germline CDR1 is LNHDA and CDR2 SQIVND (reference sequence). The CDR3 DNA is TGTGCCAGTAACAGCGGACAGGGGCGTTATGGCTACACCTTC. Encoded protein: CASNSGQGRYGYTF.

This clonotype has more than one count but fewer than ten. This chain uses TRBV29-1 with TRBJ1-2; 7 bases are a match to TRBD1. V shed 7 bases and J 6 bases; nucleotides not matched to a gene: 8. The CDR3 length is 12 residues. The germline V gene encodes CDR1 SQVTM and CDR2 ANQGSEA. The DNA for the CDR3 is TGCAGCGCCTCGGGACAGTCCAATGGCTACACCTTC. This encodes CSASGQSNGYTF.

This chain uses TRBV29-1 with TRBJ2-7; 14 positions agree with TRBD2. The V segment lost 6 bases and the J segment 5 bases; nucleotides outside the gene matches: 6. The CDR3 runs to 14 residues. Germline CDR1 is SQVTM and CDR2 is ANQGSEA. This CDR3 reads CSVRTSGRPHEQYF. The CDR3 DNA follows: TGCAGCGTGAGGACTAGCGGGAGGCCGCACGAGCAGTACTTC.

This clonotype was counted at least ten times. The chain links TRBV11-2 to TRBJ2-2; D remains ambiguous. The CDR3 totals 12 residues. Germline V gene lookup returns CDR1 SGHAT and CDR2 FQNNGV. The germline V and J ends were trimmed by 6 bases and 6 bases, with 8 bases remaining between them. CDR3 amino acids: CASRAGAGELFF. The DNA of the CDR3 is TGTGCCAGCAGGGCTGGGGCCGGGGAGCTGTTTTTT.

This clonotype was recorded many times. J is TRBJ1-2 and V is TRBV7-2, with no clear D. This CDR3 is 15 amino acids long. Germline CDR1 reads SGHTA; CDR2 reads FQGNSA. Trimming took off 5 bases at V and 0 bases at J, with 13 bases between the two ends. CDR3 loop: CASSAELYTNYGYTF. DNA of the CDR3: TGTGCCAGCAGCGCCGAGTTATACACTAACTATGGCTACACCTTC.

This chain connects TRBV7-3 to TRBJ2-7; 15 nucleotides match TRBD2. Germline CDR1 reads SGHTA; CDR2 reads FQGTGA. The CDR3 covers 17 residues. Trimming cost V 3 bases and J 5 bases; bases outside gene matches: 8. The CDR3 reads CASSFGLAGGPGNEQYF. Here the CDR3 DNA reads TGTGCCAGCAGCTTTGGACTAGCGGGAGGGCCGGGGAACGAGCAGTACTTC.

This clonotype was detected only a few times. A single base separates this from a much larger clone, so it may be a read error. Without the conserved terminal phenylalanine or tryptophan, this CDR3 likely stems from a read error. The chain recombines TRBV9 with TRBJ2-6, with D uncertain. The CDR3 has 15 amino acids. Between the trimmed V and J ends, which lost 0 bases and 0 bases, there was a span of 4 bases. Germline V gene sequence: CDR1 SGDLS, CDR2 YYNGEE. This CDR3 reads CASSVVSSGANVLTL. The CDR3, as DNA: TGTGCCAGCAGCGTAGTTAGCTCTGGGGCCAACGTCCTGACTTTA.

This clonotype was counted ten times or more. The DNA of the CDR3 is TGTGCCAGCAGCAGAAGGGACAGGGAGAGCTACGAGCAGTACTTC. Translating gives CASSRRDRESYEQYF. V gene TRBV7-8 combines with J gene TRBJ2-7; 9 nucleotides agree with TRBD1. Germline-derived CDR1 and CDR2 are SGHVS and FQNEAQ. V shed 5 bases and J 3 bases; nucleotides not matched to a gene: 8. The CDR3 covers 15 residues.

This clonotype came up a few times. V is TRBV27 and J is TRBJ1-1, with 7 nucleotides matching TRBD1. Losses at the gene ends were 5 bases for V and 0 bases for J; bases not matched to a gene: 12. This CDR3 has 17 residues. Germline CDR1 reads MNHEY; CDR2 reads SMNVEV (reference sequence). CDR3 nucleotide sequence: TGTGCCAGCAGTAGAGACAGGGTGAGCGGCATGAACACTGAAGCTTTCTTT. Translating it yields CASSRDRVSGMNTEAFF.

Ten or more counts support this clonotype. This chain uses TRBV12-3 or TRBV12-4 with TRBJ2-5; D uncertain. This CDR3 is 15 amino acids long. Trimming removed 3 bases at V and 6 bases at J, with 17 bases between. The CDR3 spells CASSFLGVSPKTQYF. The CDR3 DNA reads TGTGCCAGCAGTTTTCTTGGGGTTTCCCCGAAGACCCAGTACTTC.

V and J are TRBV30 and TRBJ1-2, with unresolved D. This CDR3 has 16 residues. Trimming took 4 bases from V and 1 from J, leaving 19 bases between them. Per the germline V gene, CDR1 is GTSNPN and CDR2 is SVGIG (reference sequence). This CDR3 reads CAWNTAEGLFNYGYTF. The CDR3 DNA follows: TGTGCCTGGAACACGGCGGAAGGTCTATTTAACTATGGCTACACCTTC.

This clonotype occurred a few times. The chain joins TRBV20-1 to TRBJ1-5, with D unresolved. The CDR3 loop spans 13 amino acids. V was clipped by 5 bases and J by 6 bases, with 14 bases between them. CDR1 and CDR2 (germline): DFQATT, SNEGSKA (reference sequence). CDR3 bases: TGCAGTGCTCCCTCGGCAGTGCGTCAGCCCCAGCATTTT. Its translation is CSAPSAVRQPQHF.

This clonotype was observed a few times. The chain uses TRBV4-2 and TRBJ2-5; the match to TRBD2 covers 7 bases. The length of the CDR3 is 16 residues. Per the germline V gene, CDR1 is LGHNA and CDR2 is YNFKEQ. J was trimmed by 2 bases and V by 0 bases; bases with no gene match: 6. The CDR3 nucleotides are TGTGCCAGCAGCCAAGACCCCCTAGCGGCTCAAGAGACCCAGTACTTC. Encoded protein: CASSQDPLAAQETQYF.

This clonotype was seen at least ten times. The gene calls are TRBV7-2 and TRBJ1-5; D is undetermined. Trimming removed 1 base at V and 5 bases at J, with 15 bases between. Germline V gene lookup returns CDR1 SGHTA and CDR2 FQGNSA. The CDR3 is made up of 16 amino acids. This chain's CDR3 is CASSLGDSAVYQPQHF. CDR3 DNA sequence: TGTGCCAGCAGCTTAGGGGATTCGGCGGTTTATCAGCCCCAGCATTTT.

The CDR3 DNA follows: TGTGCCAGCAGTTTACAGGACACCAACAATCAGCCCCAGCATTTT. Amino acid sequence: CASSLQDTNNQPQHF. The V call is TRBV2, the J call TRBJ1-5; D perhaps matches TRBD1 (5 bases). Trimming pared 5 bases from V and 3 bases from J, leaving 14 bases between. This CDR3 is built from 15 residues. Per germline, CDR1 SNHLY and CDR2 FYNNEI.

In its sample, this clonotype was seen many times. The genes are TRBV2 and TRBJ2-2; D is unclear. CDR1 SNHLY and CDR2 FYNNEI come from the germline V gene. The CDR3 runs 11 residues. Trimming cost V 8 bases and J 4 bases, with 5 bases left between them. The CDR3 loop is CASGSTGELFF. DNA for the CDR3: TGTGCCAGCGGGTCCACCGGGGAGCTGTTTTTT. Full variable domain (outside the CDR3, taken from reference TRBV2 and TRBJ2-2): EPEVTQTPSHQVTQMGQEVILRCVPISNHLYFYWYRQILGQKVEFLVSFYNNEISEKSEIFDDQFSVERPDGSNFTLKIRSTKLEDSAMYFCASGSTGELFFGEGSRLTVL.

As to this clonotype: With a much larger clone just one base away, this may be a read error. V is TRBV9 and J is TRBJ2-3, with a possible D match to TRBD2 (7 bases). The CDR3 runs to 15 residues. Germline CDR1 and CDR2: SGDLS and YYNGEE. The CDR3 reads CVSSVGGASTDTQYF. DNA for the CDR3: TGTGTCAGCAGCGTAGGGGGGGCTAGCACAGATACGCAGTATTTT.

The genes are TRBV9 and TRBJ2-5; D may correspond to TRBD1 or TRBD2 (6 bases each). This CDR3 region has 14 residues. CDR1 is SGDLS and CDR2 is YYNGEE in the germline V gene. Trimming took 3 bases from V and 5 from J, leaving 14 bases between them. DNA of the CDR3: TGTGCCAGCAGCGCAGAGGGGGGCCCGGAGACCCAGTACTTC. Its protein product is CASSAEGGPETQYF.

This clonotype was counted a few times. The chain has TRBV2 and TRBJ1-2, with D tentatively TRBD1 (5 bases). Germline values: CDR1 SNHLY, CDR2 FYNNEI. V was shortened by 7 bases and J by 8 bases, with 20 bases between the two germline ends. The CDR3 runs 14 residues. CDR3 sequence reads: CASIRDGGFGGYTF. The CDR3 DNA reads TGTGCCAGCATCCGGGACGGAGGCTTTGGGGGCTACACCTTC.

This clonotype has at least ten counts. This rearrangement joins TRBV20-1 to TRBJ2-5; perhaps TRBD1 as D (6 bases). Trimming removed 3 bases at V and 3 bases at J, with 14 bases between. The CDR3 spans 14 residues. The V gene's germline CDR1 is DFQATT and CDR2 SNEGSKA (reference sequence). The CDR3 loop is CSASYRDKEETQYF. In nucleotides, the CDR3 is TGCAGTGCTAGCTACAGGGATAAGGAAGAGACCCAGTACTTC.

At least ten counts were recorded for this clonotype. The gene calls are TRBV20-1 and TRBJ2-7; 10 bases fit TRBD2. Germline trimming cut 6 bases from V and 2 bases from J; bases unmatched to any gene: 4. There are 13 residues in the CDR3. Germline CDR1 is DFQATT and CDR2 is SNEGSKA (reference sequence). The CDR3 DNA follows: TGCAGTGCAGCGGGGGGGCTGACCTACGAGCAGTACTTC. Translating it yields CSAAGGLTYEQYF.

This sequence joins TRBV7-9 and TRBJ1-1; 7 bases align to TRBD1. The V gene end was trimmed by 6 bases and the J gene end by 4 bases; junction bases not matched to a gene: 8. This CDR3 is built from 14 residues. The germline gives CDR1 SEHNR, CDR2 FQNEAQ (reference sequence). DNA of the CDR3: TGTGCCAGCAGGACGACAGGGCTCGGCACTGAAGCTTTCTTT. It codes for CASRTTGLGTEAFF. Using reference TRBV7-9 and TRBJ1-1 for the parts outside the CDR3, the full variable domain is DTGVSQNPRHKITKRGQNVTFRCDPISEHNRLYWYRQTLGQGPEFLTYFQNEAQLEKSRLLSDRFSAERPKGSFSTLEIQRTEQGDSAMYLCASRTTGLGTEAFFGQGTRLTVV.

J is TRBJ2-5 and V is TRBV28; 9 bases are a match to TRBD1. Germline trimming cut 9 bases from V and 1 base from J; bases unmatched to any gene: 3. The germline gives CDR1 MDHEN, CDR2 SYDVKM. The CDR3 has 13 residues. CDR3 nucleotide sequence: TGTGCCAGTACAGGGGGCGGCCAAGAGACCCAGTACTTC. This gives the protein CASTGGGQETQYF.

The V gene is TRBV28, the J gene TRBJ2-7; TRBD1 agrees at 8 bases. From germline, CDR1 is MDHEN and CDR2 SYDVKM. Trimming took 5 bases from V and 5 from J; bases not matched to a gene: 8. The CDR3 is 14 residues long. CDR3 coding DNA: TGTGCCAGCAGTGTGGGACAGGCGCCCGACGAGCAGTACTTC. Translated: CASSVGQAPDEQYF. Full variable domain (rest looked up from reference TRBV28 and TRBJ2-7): DVKVTQSSRYLVKRTGEKVFLECVQDMDHENMFWYRQDPGLGLRLIYFSYDVKMKEKGDIPEGYSVSREKKERFSLILESASTNQTSMYLCASSVGQAPDEQYFGPGTRLTVT.

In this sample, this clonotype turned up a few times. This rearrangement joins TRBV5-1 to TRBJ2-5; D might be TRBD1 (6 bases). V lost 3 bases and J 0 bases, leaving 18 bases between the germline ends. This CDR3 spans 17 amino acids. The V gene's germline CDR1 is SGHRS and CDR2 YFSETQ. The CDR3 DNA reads TGCGCCAGCAGCTCGCAGGTGATTTGGGACAACCAAGAGACCCAGTACTTC. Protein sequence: CASSSQVIWDNQETQYF.

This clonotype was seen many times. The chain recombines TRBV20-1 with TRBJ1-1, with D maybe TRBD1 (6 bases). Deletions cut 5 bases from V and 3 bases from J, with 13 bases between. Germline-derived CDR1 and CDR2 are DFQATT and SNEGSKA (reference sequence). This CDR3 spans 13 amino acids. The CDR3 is CSALPGAHTEAFF. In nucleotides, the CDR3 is TGCAGTGCTCTCCCAGGGGCACACACTGAAGCTTTCTTT.

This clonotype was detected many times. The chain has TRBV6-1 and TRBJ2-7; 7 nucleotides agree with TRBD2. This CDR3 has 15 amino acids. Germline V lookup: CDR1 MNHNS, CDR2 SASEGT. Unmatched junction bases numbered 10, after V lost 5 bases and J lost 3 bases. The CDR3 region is CASSPGLGRFYEQYF. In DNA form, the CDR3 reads TGTGCCAGCAGTCCCGGACTAGGAAGGTTCTACGAGCAGTACTTC.

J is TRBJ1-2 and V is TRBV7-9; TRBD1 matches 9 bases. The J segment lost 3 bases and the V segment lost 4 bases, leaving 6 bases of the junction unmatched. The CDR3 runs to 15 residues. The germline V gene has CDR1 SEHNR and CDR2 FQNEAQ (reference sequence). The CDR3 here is CASSSTGGAYYGYTF. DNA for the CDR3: TGTGCCAGCAGCTCTACAGGGGGCGCGTACTATGGCTACACCTTC.